These 21 T cell receptor beta chains were all obtained from the same sample, sequenced in a study of PD-L1 blockade in urothelial cancer. TCRdb's copy holds only in-frame clones and misses some; the assay was immunoSEQ multiplex PCR. The repertoire holds fewer than 100,000 clones, with over 80% as singletons. This sample's time point: pretreatment peripheral blood. The sample in question was PBMCs, obtained around atezolizumab (anti-PD-L1) treatment. Receptor source: a man aged 40-49 years with urothelial cancer.

The V gene is TRBV11-2, the J gene TRBJ2-7, with 10 bases fitting TRBD1. The trim removed 3 bases at V and 3 bases at J, leaving 2 bases unmatched. The CDR3 loop spans 14 amino acids. The V gene's germline CDR1 is SGHAT and CDR2 FQNNGV. The CDR3 DNA reads as TGTGCCAGCAGCTTGGGGGACAGGGGCTACGAGCAGTACTTC. This translates into CASSLGDRGYEQYF.

The chain carries TRBV5-1 and TRBJ1-2, with 8 nucleotides matching TRBD1. Germline V gene data show CDR1 as SGHRS and CDR2 as YFSETQ. This CDR3 has 15 amino acids. Unmatched junction bases numbered 6, after V lost 4 bases and J lost 1 base. The CDR3 nucleotides are TGCGCCAGCAGCAACCCAGGACAGGGTAACTATGGCTACACCTTC. It encodes CASSNPGQGNYGYTF. Looking up the rest from reference TRBV5-1 and TRBJ1-2 gives the full variable domain: KAGVTQTPRYLIKTRGQQVTLSCSPISGHRSVSWYQQTPGQGLQFLFEYFSETQRNKGNFPGRFSGRQFSNSRSEMNVSTLELGDSALYLCASSNPGQGNYGYTFGSGTRLTVV.

The chain links TRBV9 to TRBJ2-5; TRBD2 matches 10 bases. CDR1 is SGDLS and CDR2 is YYNGEE in the germline V gene. V lost 2 bases, J lost 5 bases, and 3 bases stayed unmatched. The CDR3 loop spans 14 amino acids. CDR3 sequence (DNA): TGTGCCAGCAGCGTTGGTAGCGGGGGGGAGACCCAGTACTTC. Its translation is CASSVGSGGETQYF.

The chain uses TRBV27 and TRBJ2-3, with 9 bases lining up with TRBD1. The CDR3 runs to 17 residues. Germline loops: CDR1 MNHEY, CDR2 SMNVEV (reference sequence). V lost 5 bases to trimming and J lost 4 bases; unmatched junction nucleotides: 13. DNA for the CDR3: TGTGCCAGCAGTCCCATCCCACAGGGGGCTTTATCAGATACGCAGTATTTT. It codes for CASSPIPQGALSDTQYF.

This chain uses TRBV4-1 with TRBJ1-5; D might be TRBD1 (5 bases). The V gene lost 1 base and the J gene lost 9 bases, with 7 bases spanning the gap. Germline V gene sequence: CDR1 MGHRA, CDR2 YSYEKL. The CDR3 length is 12 residues. The CDR3: CASSQGGGPQHF. For the CDR3, the DNA is TGCGCCAGCAGCCAAGGGGGGGGGCCCCAGCATTTT.

The chain is built from TRBV7-8 and TRBJ2-5; 10 bases match TRBD2. There are 15 residues in the CDR3. Trimming at V came to 1 base and at J to 5 bases, leaving 4 bases not matched to a gene. The germline V gene encodes CDR1 SGHVS and CDR2 FQNEAQ. This chain's CDR3 is CASSLVAGGRETQYF. DNA for the CDR3: TGTGCCAGCAGCTTAGTAGCGGGAGGTCGGGAGACCCAGTACTTC.

The chain combines TRBV6-5 with TRBJ1-3; a weak D match, TRBD1 (5 bases). V was trimmed by 8 bases and J by 0 bases, leaving 8 bases between them. Per germline, CDR1 MNHEY and CDR2 SVGAGI. CDR3 length equals 13 residues. The CDR3 region is CASGGNSGNTIYF. The DNA of the CDR3 is TGTGCCAGCGGGGGGAACTCTGGAAACACCATATATTTT.

The chain couples TRBV6-7 to TRBJ2-7; 9 positions match TRBD1. TRBV6-7 is an ORF for which the function is uncertain. This CDR3 is 16 amino acids long. V dropped 5 bases and J dropped 2; count of bases not matched to a gene: 10. Here the CDR3 reads CASSRDRATITYEQYF. The CDR3 bases are TGTGCCAGCAGTAGGGACAGGGCTACCATTACCTACGAGCAGTACTTC.

CDR3 coding DNA: TGTGCCAGCAGCGTAAACAGCATCTCTGGAAACACCATATATTTT. It is translated as CASSVNSISGNTIYF. The chain is built from TRBV9 and TRBJ1-3; D is unclear. Germline loops: CDR1 SGDLS, CDR2 YYNGEE. V lost 1 base and J lost 0, with 8 bases in between. This CDR3 region has 15 residues.

The chain carries TRBV6-5 and TRBJ1-4; the D gene is possibly TRBD1 (5 bases). The germline V gene has CDR1 MNHEY and CDR2 SVGAGI. The CDR3 runs 16 residues. Trimming shortened V by 0 bases and J by 7 bases, and 15 bases separated the two germline ends. As DNA, the CDR3 is TGTGCCAGCAGTTACTCAAACCAGGGCGTAGGTGAAAAACTGTTTTTT. Amino acids: CASSYSNQGVGEKLFF.

The chain joins TRBV7-2 to TRBJ2-4; 7 nucleotides line up with TRBD2. The CDR3 length is 16 residues. Looked up from germline, CDR1 is SGHTA and CDR2 is FQGNSA. V shed 3 bases and J 0 bases; nucleotides not matched to a gene: 5. CDR3 sequence (DNA): TGTGCCAGCAGCTTGTTTGCGGGAGTAGCCAAAAACATTCAGTACTTC. Amino acid sequence: CASSLFAGVAKNIQYF.

This clone was observed a single time. The CDR3, as DNA: TGTGCCAGCAGCCAATCGGGGGCAACAGATACGCAGTATTTT. The encoded protein is CASSQSGATDTQYF. The rearrangement links TRBV16 to TRBJ2-3, with D tentatively TRBD1 (6 bases). The germline V gene has CDR1 KGHSY and CDR2 FQNENV. The CDR3 totals 14 residues. V lost 0 bases, J lost 3 bases, and 7 bases lay in between. Variable domain in full (rest from reference TRBV16 and TRBJ2-3): GEEVAQTPKHLVRGEGQKAKLYCAPIKGHSYVFWYQQVLKNEFKFLISFQNENVFDETGMPKERFSAKCLPNSPCSLEIQATKLEDSAVYFCASSQSGATDTQYFGPGTRLTVL.

The V and J genes are TRBV25-1 and TRBJ2-2; D uncertain. Germline assignment: CDR1 MGHDK and CDR2 SYGVNS. The CDR3 contains 12 residues. V was pared by 6 bases and J by 3 bases, with 5 bases between. CDR3 nucleotide sequence: TGTGCCAGCAGAAGAGACACCGGGGAGCTGTTTTTT. Protein product: CASRRDTGELFF.

The chain joins TRBV9 to TRBJ1-1; D not resolved. The ends were cut back, 1 base at V and 2 bases at J, with 9 bases in the middle. This CDR3 region has 14 residues. Germline CDR1 SGDLS, CDR2 YYNGEE. The chain's CDR3 is CASSVLRQNTEAFF. The CDR3 region has the DNA TGTGCCAGCAGCGTATTGCGCCAAAACACTGAAGCTTTCTTT.

V usage is TRBV6-5 and J usage is TRBJ1-5; perhaps TRBD1 as D (6 bases). Germline V gene lookup returns CDR1 MNHEY and CDR2 SVGAGI. The CDR3 covers 15 residues. Trimming stripped 0 bases from V and 7 bases from J, with 13 bases between. CDR3 loop: CASSYSGASHQPQHF. In DNA, the CDR3 is TGTGCCAGCAGTTACTCGGGGGCGTCCCACCAGCCCCAGCATTTT.

This clone was counted at least ten times. The rearrangement joins TRBV2 to TRBJ1-2; tentatively, D is TRBD1 (5 bases). The CDR3 has 12 amino acids. The V gene's germline CDR1 is SNHLY and CDR2 FYNNEI. Between the trimmed V and J ends, which lost 8 bases and 5 bases, there was a span of 12 bases. In DNA form, the CDR3 reads TGTGCCAGCCGGGCAGGGATGTATGGCTACACCTTC. Amino acid sequence: CASRAGMYGYTF.

The V gene is TRBV4-2, the J gene TRBJ2-7; 8 bases match TRBD2. The V segment lost 1 base and the J segment 7 bases; nucleotides outside the gene matches: 6. CDR1 is LGHNA and CDR2 is YNFKEQ in the germline V gene. This CDR3 contains 14 residues. As DNA, the CDR3 is TGTGCCAGCAGCCAAGTGGCGCGGGGGGATGAGCAGTACTTC. This gives the protein CASSQVARGDEQYF.

This clone was counted once. This chain joins TRBV2 and TRBJ2-5; D possibly corresponds to TRBD1 (6 bases). Looked up from germline, CDR1 is SNHLY and CDR2 is FYNNEI. This CDR3 spans 13 amino acids. Trimming removed 6 bases from V and 1 base from J, with 9 bases in between. For the CDR3, the DNA is TGTGCCAGCAGCGGACAGCGCCAAGAGACCCAGTACTTC. Translated, it gives CASSGQRQETQYF.

The chain combines TRBV4-1 with TRBJ2-7, with D possibly being TRBD2 (7 bases). Trimming pared 3 bases from V and 3 bases from J, leaving 18 bases between. CDR1 MGHRA and CDR2 YSYEKL come from the germline V gene. This CDR3 spans 16 amino acids. CDR3 amino acids: CASSQGQGGGSYEQYF. The CDR3 DNA is TGCGCCAGCAGCCAGGGTCAGGGAGGGGGAAGCTACGAGCAGTACTTC.

The chain couples TRBV5-8 to TRBJ2-3, with 9 bases that match TRBD1. The germline CDR1 and CDR2 sequences are SGHTS and YDEGEE. The CDR3 is 15 amino acids. J lost 2 bases, V lost 2 bases, and 3 bases had no gene match. The CDR3, as DNA: TGTGCCAGCAGCTTCGGGACAGGGAACACAGATACGCAGTATTTT. Its translation is CASSFGTGNTDTQYF.

The rearrangement links TRBV19 to TRBJ1-1, with TRBD1 identical over 9 bases. The V and J ends lost 4 bases and 6 bases, in that order; junction bases with no gene match: 6. This CDR3 is 14 amino acids long. Per germline, CDR1 LNHDA and CDR2 SQIVND (reference sequence). The CDR3 reads CASSTTGGRSEAFF. In DNA, the CDR3 is TGTGCCAGTAGTACGACAGGGGGTCGGTCTGAAGCTTTCTTT. Full variable domain (outside the CDR3, taken from reference TRBV19 and TRBJ1-1): DGGITQSPKYLFRKEGQNVTLSCEQNLNHDAMYWYRQDPGQGLRLIYYSQIVNDFQKGDIAEGYSVSREKKESFPLTVTSAQKNPTAFYLCASSTTGGRSEAFFGQGTRLTVV.